Shown below are 5 T cell receptor beta chains from a single sample sequenced in a study of blood T cell repertoires in COVID-19. The assay was immunoSEQ multiplex PCR, and TCRdb's table has in-frame clones only and misses some. The sample gives about 220,000 clones, approximately 90% of which show up once; approximately 2.7% is in the top ten. Source material: PBMCs or T cells enriched from blood (not recorded which). These receptor sequences come from a woman aged 25 to 39 who had recovered from COVID-19.

The chain couples TRBV4-2 to TRBJ2-3; 7 bases map to TRBD2. There are 20 residues in the CDR3. Germline CDR1 LGHNA, CDR2 YNFKEQ. Germline trimming cut 4 bases from V and 2 bases from J; bases unmatched to any gene: 21. In DNA form, the CDR3 reads TGTGCCAGCAGCCCCTACGGGGGAGGGACGGTTTATCGATACACAGATACGCAGTATTTT. Protein sequence: CASSPYGGGTVYRYTDTQYF.

The V call is TRBV9, the J call TRBJ2-7; 8 nucleotides align to TRBD1. CDR3 length: 15 residues. The V gene end was trimmed by 3 bases and the J gene end by 5 bases; junction bases not matched to a gene: 10. CDR1 SGDLS and CDR2 YYNGEE come from the germline V gene. CDR3 region: CASSATPGTGDEQYF. DNA of the CDR3: TGTGCCAGCAGCGCAACCCCCGGGACAGGTGACGAGCAGTACTTC.

Only one count was recorded for this clone. The rearrangement joins TRBV6-4 to TRBJ1-1; no clear D gene. Per germline, CDR1 MRHNA and CDR2 SNTAGT. Trimming took 8 bases from V and 0 from J, leaving 7 bases between them. The CDR3 loop spans 12 amino acids. CDR3 nucleotide sequence: TGTGCCAGCGCTATTATGAACACTGAAGCTTTCTTT. Translated: CASAIMNTEAFF.

This clone came up once. The chain has TRBV6-5 and TRBJ2-7; D gene uncertain. V lost 4 bases to trimming and J lost 7 bases, with 17 bases between them. This CDR3 is built from 14 residues. Germline assignment: CDR1 MNHEY and CDR2 SVGAGI. CDR3 amino acids: CASSWYAGRGEQYF. The CDR3 coding sequence is TGTGCCAGCAGTTGGTACGCTGGGCGTGGAGAGCAGTACTTC.

The gene calls are TRBV3-1 (or the pseudogene TRBV3-2) and TRBJ2-7; a possible D gene is TRBD2 (7 bases). This CDR3 contains 16 residues. The germline V gene has CDR1 LGHDT and CDR2 YNNKEL (reference sequence). The ends were cut back, 1 base at V and 0 bases at J, with 13 bases in the middle. CDR3 sequence reads: CASSQVSAGASYEQYF. The CDR3, as DNA: TGTGCCAGCAGCCAAGTAAGTGCGGGGGCCTCCTACGAGCAGTACTTC.